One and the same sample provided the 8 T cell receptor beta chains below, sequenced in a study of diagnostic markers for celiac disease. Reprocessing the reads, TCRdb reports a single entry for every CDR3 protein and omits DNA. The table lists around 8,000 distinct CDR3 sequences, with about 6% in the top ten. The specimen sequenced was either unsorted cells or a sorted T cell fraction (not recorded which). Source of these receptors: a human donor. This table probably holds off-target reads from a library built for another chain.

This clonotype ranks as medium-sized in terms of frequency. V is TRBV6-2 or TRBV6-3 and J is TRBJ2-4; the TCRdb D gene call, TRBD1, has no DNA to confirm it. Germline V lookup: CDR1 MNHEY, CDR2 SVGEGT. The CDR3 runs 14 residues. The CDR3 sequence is CASSAREELNIQYF.

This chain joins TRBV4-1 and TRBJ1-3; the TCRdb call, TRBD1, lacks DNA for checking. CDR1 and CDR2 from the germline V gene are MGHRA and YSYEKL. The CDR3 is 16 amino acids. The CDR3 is CASSRLAGASGNTIYF.

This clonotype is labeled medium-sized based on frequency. The chain's CDR3 is CASTSGHLSSYEQYF. This chain uses TRBV28 with TRBJ2-7; there is no DNA to check the TCRdb D call of TRBD1. The CDR3 runs 15 residues. The germline gives CDR1 MDHEN, CDR2 SYDVKM.

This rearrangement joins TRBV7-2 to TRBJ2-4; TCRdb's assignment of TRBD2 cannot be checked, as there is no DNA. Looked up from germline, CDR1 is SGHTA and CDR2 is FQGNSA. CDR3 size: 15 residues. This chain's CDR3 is CASSLGRDYKNIQYF.

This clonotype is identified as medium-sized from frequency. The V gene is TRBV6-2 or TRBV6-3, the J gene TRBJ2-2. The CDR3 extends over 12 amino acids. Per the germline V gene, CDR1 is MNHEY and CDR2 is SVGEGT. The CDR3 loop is CASSYTSGELFF.

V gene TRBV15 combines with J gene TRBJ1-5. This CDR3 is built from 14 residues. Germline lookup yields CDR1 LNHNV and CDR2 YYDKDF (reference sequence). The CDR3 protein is CATRGEGNNQPQHF.

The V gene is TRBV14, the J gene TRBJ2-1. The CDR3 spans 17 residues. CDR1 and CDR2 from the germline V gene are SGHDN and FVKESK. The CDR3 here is CASSQDWGGSSYNEQFF.

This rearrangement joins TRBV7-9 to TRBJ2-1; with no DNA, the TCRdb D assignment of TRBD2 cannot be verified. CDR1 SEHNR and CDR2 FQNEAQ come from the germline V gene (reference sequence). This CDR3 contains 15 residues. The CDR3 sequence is CASSLGTSFHNEQFF. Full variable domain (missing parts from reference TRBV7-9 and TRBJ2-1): DTGVSQNPRHKITKRGQNVTFRCDPISEHNRLYWYRQTLGQGPEFLTYFQNEAQLEKSRLLSDRFSAERPKGSFSTLEIQRTEQGDSAMYLCASSLGTSFHNEQFFGPGTRLTVL.